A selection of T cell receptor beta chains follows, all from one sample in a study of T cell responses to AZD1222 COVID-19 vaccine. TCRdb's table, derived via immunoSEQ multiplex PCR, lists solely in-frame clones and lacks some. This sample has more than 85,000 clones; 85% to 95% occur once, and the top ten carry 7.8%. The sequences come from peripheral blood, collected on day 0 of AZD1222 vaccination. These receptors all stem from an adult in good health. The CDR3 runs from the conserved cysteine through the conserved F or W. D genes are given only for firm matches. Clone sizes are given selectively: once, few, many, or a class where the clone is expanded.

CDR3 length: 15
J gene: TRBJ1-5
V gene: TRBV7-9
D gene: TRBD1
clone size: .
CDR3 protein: CASSPTGNQEQPQHF
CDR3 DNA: TGTGCCAGCAGCCCGACAGGGAACCAGGAACAGCCCCAGCATTTT

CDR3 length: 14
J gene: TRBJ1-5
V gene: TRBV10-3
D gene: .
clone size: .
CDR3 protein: CAISESQGGQPQHF
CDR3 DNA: TGTGCCATCAGTGAATCCCAGGGAGGTCAGCCCCAGCATTTT

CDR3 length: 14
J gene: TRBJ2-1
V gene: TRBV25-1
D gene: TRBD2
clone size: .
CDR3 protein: CASRLAGGGNEQFF
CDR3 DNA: TGTGCCAGCAGACTAGCGGGGGGGGGCAATGAGCAGTTCTTC

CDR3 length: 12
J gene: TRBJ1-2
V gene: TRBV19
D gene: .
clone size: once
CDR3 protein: CASNDFNYGYTF
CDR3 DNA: TGTGCCAGTAATGACTTTAACTATGGCTACACCTTC

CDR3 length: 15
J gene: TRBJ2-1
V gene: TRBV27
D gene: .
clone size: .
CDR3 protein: CASSQGVSGYNEQFF
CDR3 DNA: TGTGCCAGCTCACAAGGGGTTTCAGGATACAATGAGCAGTTCTTC

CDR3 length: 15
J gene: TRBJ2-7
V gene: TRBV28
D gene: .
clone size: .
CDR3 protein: CASLSQGSDSYEQYF
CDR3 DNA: TGTGCCAGTTTAAGTCAGGGTTCTGATTCCTACGAGCAGTACTTC

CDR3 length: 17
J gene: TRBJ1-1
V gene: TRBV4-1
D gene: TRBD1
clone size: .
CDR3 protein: CASSQRRSGGLNTEAFF
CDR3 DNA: TGCGCCAGCAGCCAACGCAGGTCAGGGGGTTTGAACACTGAAGCTTTCTTT

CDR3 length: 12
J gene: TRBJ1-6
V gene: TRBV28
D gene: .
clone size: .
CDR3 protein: CASSTPGRPLHF
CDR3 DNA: TGTGCCAGCAGTACCCCAGGGAGACCCCTCCACTTT

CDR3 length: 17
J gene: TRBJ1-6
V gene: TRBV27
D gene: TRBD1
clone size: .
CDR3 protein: CASRSGTGVWFASPLHF
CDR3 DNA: TGTGCCAGCAGATCCGGGACAGGGGTATGGTTTGCTTCACCCCTCCACTTT

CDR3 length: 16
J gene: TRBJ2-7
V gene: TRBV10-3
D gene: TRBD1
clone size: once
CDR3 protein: CAISSPGTGGSYEQYF
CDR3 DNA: TGTGCCATCAGTAGCCCCGGGACAGGGGGAAGTTACGAGCAGTACTTC

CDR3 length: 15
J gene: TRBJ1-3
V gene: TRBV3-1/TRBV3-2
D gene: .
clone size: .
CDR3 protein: CASSRFGISGNTIYF
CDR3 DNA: TGTGCCAGCAGCCGCTTCGGGATCTCTGGAAACACCATATATTTT

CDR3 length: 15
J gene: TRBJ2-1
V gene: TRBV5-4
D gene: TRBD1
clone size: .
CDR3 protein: CASSRGQGSFNEQFF
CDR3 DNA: TGTGCCAGCAGCCGGGGACAGGGAAGTTTCAATGAGCAGTTCTTC

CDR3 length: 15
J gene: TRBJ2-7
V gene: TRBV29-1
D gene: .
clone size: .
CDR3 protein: CSVLGGADSSYEQYF
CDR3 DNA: TGCAGCGTCCTCGGGGGAGCGGATAGCTCCTACGAGCAGTACTTC

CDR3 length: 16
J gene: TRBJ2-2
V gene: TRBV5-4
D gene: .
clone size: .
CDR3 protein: CASNSWGQANTGELFF
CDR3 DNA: TGTGCCAGCAACTCCTGGGGGCAGGCTAACACCGGGGAGCTGTTTTTT

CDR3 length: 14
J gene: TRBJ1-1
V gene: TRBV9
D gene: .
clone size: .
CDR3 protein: CASSAPGQNTEAFF
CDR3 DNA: TGTGCCAGCAGCGCCCCGGGCCAGAACACTGAAGCTTTCTTT

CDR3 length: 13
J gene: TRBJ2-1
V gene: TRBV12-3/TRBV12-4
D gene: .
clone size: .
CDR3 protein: CASSLNRWNEQFF
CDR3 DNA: TGTGCCAGCAGTTTAAACAGATGGAATGAGCAGTTCTTC

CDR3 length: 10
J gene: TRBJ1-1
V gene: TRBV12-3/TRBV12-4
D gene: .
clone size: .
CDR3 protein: CATRGAEAFF
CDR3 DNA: TGTGCCACCCGGGGGGCCGAAGCTTTCTTT

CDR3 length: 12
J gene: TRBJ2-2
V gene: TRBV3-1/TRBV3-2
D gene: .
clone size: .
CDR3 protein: CASSHSGGELFF
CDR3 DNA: TGTGCCAGCAGCCACAGTGGCGGGGAGCTGTTTTTT

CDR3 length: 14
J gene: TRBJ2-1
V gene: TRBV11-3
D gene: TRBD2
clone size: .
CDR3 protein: CASSLGTSGGEQFF
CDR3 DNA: TGTGCCAGCAGCCTTGGGACTAGCGGGGGAGAGCAGTTCTTC

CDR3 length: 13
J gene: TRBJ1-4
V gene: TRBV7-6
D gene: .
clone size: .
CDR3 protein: CASSLGAGEKLFF
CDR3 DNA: TGTGCCAGCAGCCTAGGGGCTGGCGAAAAACTGTTTTTT

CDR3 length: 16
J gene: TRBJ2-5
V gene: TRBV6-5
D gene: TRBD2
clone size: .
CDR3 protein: CASSYSIAGGFETQYF
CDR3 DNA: TGTGCCAGCAGTTACTCGATAGCGGGGGGATTTGAGACCCAGTACTTC

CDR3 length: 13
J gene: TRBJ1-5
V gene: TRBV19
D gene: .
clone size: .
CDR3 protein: CASSRGRAQPQHF
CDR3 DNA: TGTGCCAGTAGTAGGGGGAGGGCTCAGCCCCAGCATTTT